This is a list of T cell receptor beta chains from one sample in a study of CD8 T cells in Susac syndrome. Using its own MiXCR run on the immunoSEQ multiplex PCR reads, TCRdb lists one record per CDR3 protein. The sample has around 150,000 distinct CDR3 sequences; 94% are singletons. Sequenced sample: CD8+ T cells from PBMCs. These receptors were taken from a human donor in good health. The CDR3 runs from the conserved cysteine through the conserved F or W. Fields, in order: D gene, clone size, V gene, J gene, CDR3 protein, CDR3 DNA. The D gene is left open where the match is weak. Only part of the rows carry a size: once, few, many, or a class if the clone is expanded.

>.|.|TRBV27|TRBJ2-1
CASSFRGKAQFF
TGTGCCAGCAGTTTTCGGGGGAAGGCGCAGTTCTTC
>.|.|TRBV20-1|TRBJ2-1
CSANGLANGEQFF
TGCAGTGCAAATGGATTAGCTAACGGTGAGCAGTTCTTC
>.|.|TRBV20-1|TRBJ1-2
CSAPRSHGYTF
TGCAGTGCTCCAAGGTCCCATGGCTACACCTTC
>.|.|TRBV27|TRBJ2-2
CASSSRGSSTGELFF
TGTGCCAGCAGTTCTCGGGGGTCCTCCACCGGGGAGCTGTTTTTT
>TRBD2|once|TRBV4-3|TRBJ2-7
CASSQRARGDEQYF
TGCGCCAGCAGCCAAAGGGCCCGGGGGGATGAGCAGTACTTC
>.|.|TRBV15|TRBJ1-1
CATSRAGNTEAFF
TGTGCCACCAGCAGAGCAGGTAACACTGAAGCTTTCTTT
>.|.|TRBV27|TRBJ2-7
CASSLGLTGTYEQYF
TGTGCCAGCAGTTTAGGGCTTACAGGGACCTACGAGCAGTACTTC
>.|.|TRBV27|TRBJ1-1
CASSYGTEAFF
TGTGCCAGCAGTTATGGCACTGAAGCTTTCTTT
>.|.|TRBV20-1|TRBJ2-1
CSARDNQMHEQFF
TGCAGTGCTAGGGACAATCAGATGCATGAGCAGTTCTTC
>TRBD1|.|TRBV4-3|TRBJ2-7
CASSQADRGPYEQYF
TGCGCCAGCAGCCAAGCCGACAGGGGGCCCTACGAGCAGTACTTC
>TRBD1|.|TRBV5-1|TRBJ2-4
CASSGDRNIQYF
TGCGCCAGCAGCGGGGACAGAAACATTCAGTACTTC
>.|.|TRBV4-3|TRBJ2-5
CASSQDVSFQETQYF
TGCGCCAGCAGCCAAGATGTAAGCTTCCAAGAGACCCAGTACTTC
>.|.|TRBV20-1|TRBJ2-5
CSALRGRRETQYF
TGCAGTGCTCTCCGGGGAAGGCGGGAGACCCAGTACTTC
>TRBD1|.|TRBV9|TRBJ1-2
CASSTFRGDSYGYTF
TGTGCCAGCAGCACCTTTAGGGGGGACAGCTATGGCTACACCTTC
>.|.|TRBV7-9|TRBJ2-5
CASSLPSQETQYF
TGTGCCAGCAGCTTACCGAGCCAAGAGACCCAGTACTTC